The 19 T cell receptor beta chains in this list originate from one sample, sequenced in a study of T cell responses to AZD1222 COVID-19 vaccine. Generated by immunoSEQ multiplex PCR, the TCRdb table keeps only in-frame clones and is missing some. The sample has 130,000 to 150,000 clones; just over 90% are singletons. The source material was peripheral blood, sampled on day 0 of AZD1222 vaccination. These receptors came from an adult in good health.

This chain links TRBV5-1 with TRBJ1-6, with 8 bases identical to TRBD1. Per the germline V gene, CDR1 is SGHRS and CDR2 is YFSETQ. CDR3 length: 16 amino acids. Trimming cost V 4 bases and J 6 bases; bases outside gene matches: 9. In DNA, the CDR3 is TGCGCCAGCAGCAGGGGGACAGGTGGACCTAATTCACCCCTCCACTTT. This gives the protein CASSRGTGGPNSPLHF.

CDR3 bases: TGTGCCAGCAGCTTACCCGAGGGGGGGGGCGAGCAGTACTTC. This encodes CASSLPEGGGEQYF. The J gene is TRBJ2-7, the V gene TRBV11-2; maybe TRBD2 (7 bases). Germline CDR1 and CDR2: SGHAT and FQNNGV. With 2 bases removed from V and 6 bases from J, the gap between germline ends came to 14 bases. The CDR3 is 14 residues long.

The chain carries TRBV25-1 and TRBJ1-1; TRBD1 agrees at 7 bases. This CDR3 comprises 16 residues. Germline values: CDR1 MGHDK, CDR2 SYGVNS. Trimming took 5 bases from V and 1 from J; bases not matched to a gene: 10. CDR3 coding DNA: TGTGCCAGCAGTAGGGCCGACAGGGTAGGGAACACTGAAGCTTTCTTT. Translating gives CASSRADRVGNTEAFF.

This clone was counted once. The chain carries TRBV5-4 and TRBJ1-6, with D unresolved. V was pared by 0 bases and J by 8 bases, with 6 bases between. The CDR3 contains 13 residues. Germline CDR1 is SGHNT and CDR2 is YYREEE (reference sequence). The CDR3 nucleotides read TGTGCCAGCAGCTTGGTACCCTATTCACCCCTCCACTTT. Translated, it gives CASSLVPYSPLHF.

This sequence joins TRBV15 and TRBJ2-7, with TRBD2 matching over 12 bases. The CDR3 totals 18 residues. V shed 1 base, J shed 3 bases, and the junction held 10 bases outside the gene matches. In germline, CDR1 is LNHNV, CDR2 YYDKDF (reference sequence). The CDR3 region is CATSRGETSGGEDYEQYF. In nucleotides, the CDR3 is TGTGCCACCAGCAGAGGGGAGACTAGCGGGGGAGAAGACTACGAGCAGTACTTC.

This clone was counted many times. V and J are TRBV29-1 and TRBJ1-2; D gene ambiguous. CDR3 length equals 9 residues. V lost 6 bases, J lost 8 bases, and 7 bases lay in between. Germline CDR1 SQVTM, CDR2 ANQGSEA. As DNA, the CDR3 is TGCAGCGTCGCCAAAGGCTACACCTTC. It codes for CSVAKGYTF.

The rearrangement joins TRBV7-9 to TRBJ1-2; D uncertain. Germline values: CDR1 SEHNR, CDR2 FQNEAQ (reference sequence). The CDR3 spans 13 residues. Trimming cost V 4 bases and J 3 bases, with 9 bases left between them. CDR3 in amino acids: CASSSDTYYGYTF. In DNA, the CDR3 is TGTGCCAGCAGCTCAGACACTTACTATGGCTACACCTTC.

The chain is built from TRBV2 and TRBJ2-5, with 8 bases lining up with TRBD1. From germline, CDR1 is SNHLY and CDR2 FYNNEI. J gave up 4 bases and V 4 bases, and 5 bases lay outside the gene matches. The CDR3 is made up of 14 amino acids. CDR3 protein: CASSGQGIGETQYF. The CDR3 nucleotides read TGTGCCAGCAGTGGACAGGGGATCGGAGAGACCCAGTACTTC.

The chain combines TRBV3-1 (or the pseudogene TRBV3-2) with TRBJ2-1, with 8 bases lining up with TRBD2. Trimming cost V 0 bases and J 8 bases; bases outside gene matches: 12. The CDR3 runs to 17 residues. CDR1 and CDR2 from the germline V gene are LGHDT and YNNKEL (reference sequence). Here the CDR3 DNA reads TGTGCCAGCAGCCAAGATATGAAGCGGGAGAATTCCCATGAGCAGTTCTTC. Its protein is CASSQDMKRENSHEQFF.

This chain connects TRBV5-6 to TRBJ1-1, with TRBD1 matching 7 bases. After removal of 4 bases from V and 6 bases from J, the junction contained 9 bases not matched to a gene. The CDR3 consists of 14 residues. The germline gives CDR1 SGHDT, CDR2 YYEEEE. CDR3 nucleotide sequence: TGTGCCAGCAGCCCTACAGGGGAATGGTCTGAAGCTTTCTTT. Translating it yields CASSPTGEWSEAFF.

This chain connects TRBV5-4 to TRBJ2-3; 8 bases align to TRBD2. The CDR3 consists of 15 residues. CDR1 and CDR2 (germline): SGHNT, YYREEE (reference sequence). The V gene end was trimmed by 4 bases and the J gene end by 0 bases; junction bases not matched to a gene: 4. CDR3 sequence (DNA): TGTGCCAGCAGCCACTCGGGGGGGAGCACAGATACGCAGTATTTT. Translating it yields CASSHSGGSTDTQYF.

The chain carries TRBV12-3 or TRBV12-4 and TRBJ2-1; D is undetermined. The CDR3 is 13 residues long. Trimming took off 6 bases at V and 7 bases at J, with 13 bases between the two ends. The CDR3 sequence is CASSPSDLNEQFF. Here the CDR3 DNA reads TGTGCCAGCAGCCCGTCTGATCTTAATGAGCAGTTCTTC.

In its sample, this clone was seen once. This chain joins TRBV6-4 and TRBJ2-1; D possibly matches TRBD1 or TRBD2 (5 bases each). With 4 bases removed from V and 4 bases from J, the gap between germline ends came to 20 bases. This CDR3 comprises 17 residues. From germline, CDR1 is MRHNA and CDR2 SNTAGT. The DNA of the CDR3 is TGTGCCAGCAGTGTCTCACCCGGGACCCGCCTATACAATGAGCAGTTCTTC. Protein product: CASSVSPGTRLYNEQFF.

About this clone: A junction boundary mismatches the germline segment, possibly from a read error. The chain has TRBV4-1 and TRBJ1-4; D remains ambiguous. The CDR3 spans 11 residues. CDR1 is MGHRA and CDR2 is YSYEKL in the germline V gene. Here the CDR3 DNA reads TGCGTCAGCAGCTCCGAGAGGAAACTGTTTTTT. This codes for CVSSSERKLFF.

The chain employs TRBV24-1 and TRBJ2-1, with a possible D match to TRBD2 (7 bases). The CDR3 totals 17 residues. Per the germline V gene, CDR1 is KGHDR and CDR2 is SFDVKD. V was cut by 3 bases and J by 1 base, with 15 bases left in between. The CDR3 region is CATSDARGAESYNEQFF. CDR3 nucleotide sequence: TGTGCCACCAGTGATGCCCGGGGGGCGGAATCCTACAATGAGCAGTTCTTC.

The chain links TRBV6-5 to TRBJ1-3, with D possibly matching TRBD1 (6 bases). V gave up 4 bases and J gave up 1 base, with 14 bases separating them. The CDR3 runs 16 residues. Germline V gene lookup returns CDR1 MNHEY and CDR2 SVGAGI. The chain's CDR3 is CASSLYRVTSGNTIYF. The CDR3 nucleotides read TGTGCCAGCAGTTTGTACAGGGTGACTTCTGGAAACACCATATATTTT.

The rearrangement joins TRBV3-1 (or the pseudogene TRBV3-2) to TRBJ2-3; either TRBD1 or TRBD2 may supply D (5 bases each). The CDR3 is 14 amino acids. The V and J ends lost 1 base and 2 bases respectively, with 7 bases between them. From germline, CDR1 is LGHDT and CDR2 YNNKEL (reference sequence). The CDR3 DNA sequence: TGTGCCAGCAGCCAAGGAGGGGTCACAGATACGCAGTATTTT. Encoded protein: CASSQGGVTDTQYF.

This clone was detected a few times. The chain employs TRBV5-1 and TRBJ2-5; 13 nucleotides align to TRBD2. Germline lookup yields CDR1 SGHRS and CDR2 YFSETQ. The CDR3 contains 16 residues. Germline trimming cut 4 bases from V and 3 bases from J; bases unmatched to any gene: 6. The CDR3 loop reads CASSPVGLAGEETQYF. The CDR3 DNA is TGCGCCAGCAGCCCCGTCGGACTAGCGGGGGAAGAGACCCAGTACTTC.

This clone came up a few times. Other DNA sequences from this sample encode an identical CDR3 as well. CDR3 region: CASSRDRDEKLFF. The CDR3 DNA follows: TGTGCCAGCAGTCGGGACAGGGATGAAAAACTGTTTTTT. The chain employs TRBV6-4 and TRBJ1-4; 9 bases line up with TRBD1. Trimming took 5 bases from V and 6 from J; bases not matched to a gene: 1. CDR3 length equals 13 residues. Germline lookup yields CDR1 MRHNA and CDR2 SNTAGT.